The source of this T cell receptor beta chain is a study of B cell selection in AIRE deficiency. Broader study findings: With only TCRbeta sequenced, around 40% of shared healthy Treg sequences overlapped Tconv.

V shed 3 bases and J 7 bases; nucleotides not matched to a gene: 10. Germline CDR1 reads SNHLY; CDR2 reads FYNNEI. This CDR3 comprises 16 residues. Worth noting for this clone: Its antigen is unknown.

Here immunoSEQ multiplex PCR was the method, and the copy in TCRdb shows in-frame clones only, minus some. The sample lists 20,000 to 25,000 clones, over 90% occurring once. Regulatory T cells were sorted as CD4+CD25hiCD127low/negative. The clonotype comes from a human donor with AIRE deficiency. This chain connects TRBV2 to TRBJ2-2; 8 nucleotides line up with TRBD1. The sample was Tregs sorted from PBMCs. In DNA, the CDR3 is TGTGCCAGCAGTGATGGTTCATCAGGGGGCTTCGGGGAGCTGTTTTTT. It codes for CASSDGSSGGFGELFF.